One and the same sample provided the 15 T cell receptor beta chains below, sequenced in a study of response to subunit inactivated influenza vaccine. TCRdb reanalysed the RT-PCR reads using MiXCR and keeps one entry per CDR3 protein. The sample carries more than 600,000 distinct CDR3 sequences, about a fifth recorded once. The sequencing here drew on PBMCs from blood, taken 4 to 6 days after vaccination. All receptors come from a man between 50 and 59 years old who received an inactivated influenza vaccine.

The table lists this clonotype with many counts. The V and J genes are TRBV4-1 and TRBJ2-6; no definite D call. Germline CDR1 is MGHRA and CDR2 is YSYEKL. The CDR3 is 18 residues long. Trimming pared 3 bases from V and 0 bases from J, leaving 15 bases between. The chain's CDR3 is CASSHTRPAISGANVLTF. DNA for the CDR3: TGCGCCAGCAGCCACACAAGACCGGCCATCTCTGGGGCCAACGTCCTGACTTTC.

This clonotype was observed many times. The CDR3 DNA reads as TGTGCCAGCAGTTTAGTTATCGGAAGAGAGACCCAGTACTTC. Translating gives CASSLVIGRETQYF. The chain combines TRBV12-3 or TRBV12-4 with TRBJ2-5; D gene ambiguous. V gave up 1 base and J gave up 4 bases, with 10 bases separating them. The CDR3 spans 14 residues.

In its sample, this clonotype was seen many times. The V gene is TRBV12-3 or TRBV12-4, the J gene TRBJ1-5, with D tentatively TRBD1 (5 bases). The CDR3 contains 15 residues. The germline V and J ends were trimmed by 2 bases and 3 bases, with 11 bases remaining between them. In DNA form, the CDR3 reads TGTGCCAGCAGTTTACGGACAACTGCCAATCAGCCCCAGCATTTT. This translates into CASSLRTTANQPQHF.

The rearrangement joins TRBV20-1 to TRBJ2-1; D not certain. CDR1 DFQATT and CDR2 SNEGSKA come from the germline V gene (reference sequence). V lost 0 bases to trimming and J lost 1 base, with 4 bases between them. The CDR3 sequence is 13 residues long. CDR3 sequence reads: CSAREPSYNEQFF. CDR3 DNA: TGCAGTGCTAGAGAACCTTCCTACAATGAGCAGTTCTTC.

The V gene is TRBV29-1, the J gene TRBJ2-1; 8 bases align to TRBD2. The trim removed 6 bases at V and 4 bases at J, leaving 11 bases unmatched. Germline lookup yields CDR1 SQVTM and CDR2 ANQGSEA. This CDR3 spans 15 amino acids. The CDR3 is CSVGGGLAAYNEQFF. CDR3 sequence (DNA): TGCAGCGTAGGAGGCGGACTAGCAGCGTACAATGAGCAGTTCTTC.

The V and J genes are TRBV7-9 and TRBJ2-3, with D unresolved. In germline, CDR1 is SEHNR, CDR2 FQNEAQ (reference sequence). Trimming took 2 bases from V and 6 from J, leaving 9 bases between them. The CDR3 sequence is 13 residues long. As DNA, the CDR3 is TGTGCCAGCAGCTTATCTACGAGGGATACGCAGTATTTT. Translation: CASSLSTRDTQYF.

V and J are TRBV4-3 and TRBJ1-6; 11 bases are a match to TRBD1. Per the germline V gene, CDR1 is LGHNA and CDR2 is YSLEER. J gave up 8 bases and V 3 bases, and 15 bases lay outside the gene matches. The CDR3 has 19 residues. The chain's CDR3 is CASSHRGPGQGERDSPLHF. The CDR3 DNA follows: TGCGCCAGCAGCCACCGGGGACCGGGACAGGGGGAAAGAGATTCACCCCTCCACTTT.

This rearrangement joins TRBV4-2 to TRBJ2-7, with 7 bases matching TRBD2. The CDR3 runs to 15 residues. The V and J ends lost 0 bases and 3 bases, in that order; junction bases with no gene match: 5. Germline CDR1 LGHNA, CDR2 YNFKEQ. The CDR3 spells CASSQELAVNYEQYF. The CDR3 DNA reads TGTGCCAGCAGCCAAGAGCTAGCGGTTAACTACGAGCAGTACTTC.

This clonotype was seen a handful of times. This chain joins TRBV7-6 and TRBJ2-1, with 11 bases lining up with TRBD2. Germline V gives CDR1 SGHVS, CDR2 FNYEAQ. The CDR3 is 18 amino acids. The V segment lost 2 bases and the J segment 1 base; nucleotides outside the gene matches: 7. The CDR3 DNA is TGTGCCAGCAGCTTATCACTAGCGGGAGTTTCGTCCTACAATGAGCAGTTCTTC. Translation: CASSLSLAGVSSYNEQFF. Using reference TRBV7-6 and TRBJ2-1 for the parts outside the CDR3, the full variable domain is GAGVSQSPRYKVTKRGQDVALRCDPISGHVSLYWYRQALGQGPEFLTYFNYEAQQDKSGLPNDRFSAERPEGSISTLTIQRTEQRDSAMYRCASSLSLAGVSSYNEQFFGPGTRLTVL.

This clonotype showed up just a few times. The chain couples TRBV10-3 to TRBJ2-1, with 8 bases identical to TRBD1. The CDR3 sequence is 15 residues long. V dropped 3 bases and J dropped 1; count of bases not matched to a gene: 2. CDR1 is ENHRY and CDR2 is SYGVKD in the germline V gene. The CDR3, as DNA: TGTGCCATCAGTGAAGGACAGGGTTCCTACAATGAGCAGTTCTTC. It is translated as CAISEGQGSYNEQFF.

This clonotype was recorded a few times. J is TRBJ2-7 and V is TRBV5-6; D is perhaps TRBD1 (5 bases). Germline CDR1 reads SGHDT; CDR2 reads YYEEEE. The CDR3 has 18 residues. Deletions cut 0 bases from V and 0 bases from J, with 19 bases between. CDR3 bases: TGTGCCAGCAGCTTGGCCGTGTTTTATGACAGATTCTCCTACGAGCAGTACTTC. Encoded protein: CASSLAVFYDRFSYEQYF.

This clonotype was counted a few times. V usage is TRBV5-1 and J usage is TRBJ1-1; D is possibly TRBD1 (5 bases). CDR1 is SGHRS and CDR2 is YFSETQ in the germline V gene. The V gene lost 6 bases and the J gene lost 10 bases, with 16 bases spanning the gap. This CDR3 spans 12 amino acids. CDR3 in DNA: TGCGCCAGCACCCCGGACACTGGCGGAGCTTTCTTT. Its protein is CASTPDTGGAFF.

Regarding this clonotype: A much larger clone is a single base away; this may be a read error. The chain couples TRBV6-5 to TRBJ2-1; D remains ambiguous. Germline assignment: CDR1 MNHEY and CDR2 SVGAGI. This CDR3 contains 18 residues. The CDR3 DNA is TGTGCCAACAGTTACTCGGTTGCTGCCGCCACCTCCTACAATGAGCAGTTCTTC. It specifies CANSYSVAAATSYNEQFF.

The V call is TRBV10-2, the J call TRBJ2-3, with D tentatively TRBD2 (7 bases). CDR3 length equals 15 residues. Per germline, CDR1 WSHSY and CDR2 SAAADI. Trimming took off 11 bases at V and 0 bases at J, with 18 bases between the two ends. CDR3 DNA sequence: TGCGCCGCCCAGGGGAGGGCATTAAGCACAGATACGCAGTATTTT. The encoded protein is CAAQGRALSTDTQYF.

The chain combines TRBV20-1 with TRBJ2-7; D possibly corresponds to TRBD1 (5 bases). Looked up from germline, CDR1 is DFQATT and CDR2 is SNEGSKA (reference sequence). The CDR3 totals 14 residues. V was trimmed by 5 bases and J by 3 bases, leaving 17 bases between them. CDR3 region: CSASFNGASYEQYF. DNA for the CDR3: TGCAGTGCTTCCTTCAATGGGGCAAGCTACGAGCAGTACTTC.